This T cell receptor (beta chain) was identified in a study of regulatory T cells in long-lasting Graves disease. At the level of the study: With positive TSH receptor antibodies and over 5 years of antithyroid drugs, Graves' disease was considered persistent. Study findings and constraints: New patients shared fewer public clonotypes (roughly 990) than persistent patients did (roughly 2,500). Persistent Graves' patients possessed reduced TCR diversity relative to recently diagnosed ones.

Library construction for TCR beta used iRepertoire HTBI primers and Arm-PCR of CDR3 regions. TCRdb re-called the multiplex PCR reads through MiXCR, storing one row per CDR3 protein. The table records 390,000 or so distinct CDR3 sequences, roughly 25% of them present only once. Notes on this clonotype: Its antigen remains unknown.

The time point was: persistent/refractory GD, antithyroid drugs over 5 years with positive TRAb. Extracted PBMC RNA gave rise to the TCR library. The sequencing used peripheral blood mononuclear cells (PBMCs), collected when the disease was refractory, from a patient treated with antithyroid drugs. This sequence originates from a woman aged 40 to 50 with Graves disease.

The CDR3 spells CASSRRWPEQFF. The CDR3 region has the DNA TGTGCCAGTTCCAGGAGGTGGCCTGAGCAGTTCTTC. The V gene is TRBV19, the J gene TRBJ2-1; TRBD2 might be the D (5 bases). The CDR3 loop spans 12 amino acids. Germline lookup yields CDR1 LNHDA and CDR2 SQIVND (reference sequence). V was pared by 8 bases and J by 9 bases, with 14 bases between.